These T cell receptor beta chains were read from a single sample in a study of cytomegalovirus exposure and HLA in healthy donors. Here immunoSEQ multiplex PCR was the method, and the copy in TCRdb shows in-frame clones only, minus some. Counted here are roughly 200,000 clones, 70% to 80% occurring once; the ten biggest clones make up about 0.72%. The sample consisted of PBMCs. Every receptor here comes from a woman aged 40 to 50 in good health and CMV-seronegative. CDR3s include the opening cysteine and the closing phenylalanine or tryptophan. D genes are given only for firm matches. A clone size is listed for some rows: how often the clone was seen (once, few, many), or a class if it is expanded.

d_call: .
cdr3_length: 15
v_call: TRBV27
j_call: TRBJ1-6
clone_size: once
cdr3_aa: CASSLEDSAGSPLHF
cdr3_nt: TGTGCCAGCAGTTTGGAAGACAGCGCAGGGTCACCCCTCCACTTT

d_call: .
cdr3_length: 14
v_call: TRBV5-1
j_call: TRBJ2-7
clone_size: .
cdr3_aa: CASTETGNSYEQYF
cdr3_nt: TGCGCCAGCACCGAGACAGGAAACTCCTACGAGCAGTACTTC

d_call: TRBD1
cdr3_length: 15
v_call: TRBV5-1
j_call: TRBJ1-1
clone_size: .
cdr3_aa: CASSLRTGGNTEAFF
cdr3_nt: TGCGCCAGCAGCCTCCGGACAGGGGGAAACACTGAAGCTTTCTTT

d_call: .
cdr3_length: 14
v_call: TRBV6-5
j_call: TRBJ2-1
clone_size: .
cdr3_aa: CASRIQRIHNEQFF
cdr3_nt: TGTGCCAGCAGGATCCAGCGCATCCACAATGAGCAGTTCTTC

d_call: TRBD1
cdr3_length: 14
v_call: TRBV10-2
j_call: TRBJ1-3
clone_size: .
cdr3_aa: CASRRTGTGNTIYF
cdr3_nt: TGCGCCAGCAGAAGGACAGGGACTGGAAACACCATATATTTT

d_call: .
cdr3_length: 11
v_call: TRBV25-1
j_call: TRBJ1-1
clone_size: .
cdr3_aa: CASSEGRRAFF
cdr3_nt: TGTGCCAGCAGTGAGGGGCGCCGAGCTTTCTTT

d_call: .
cdr3_length: 14
v_call: TRBV2
j_call: TRBJ2-2
clone_size: .
cdr3_aa: CASSRDFNTGELFF
cdr3_nt: TGTGCCAGCAGTCGGGACTTCAACACCGGGGAGCTGTTTTTT

d_call: TRBD1
cdr3_length: 11
v_call: TRBV4-3
j_call: TRBJ2-7
clone_size: few
cdr3_aa: CASSQDRDRVF
cdr3_nt: TGCGCCAGCAGCCAAGATCGGGACAGGGTCTTC

d_call: .
cdr3_length: 13
v_call: TRBV9
j_call: TRBJ1-1
clone_size: .
cdr3_aa: CASSVVGSTEAFF
cdr3_nt: TGTGCCAGCAGCGTAGTTGGCAGCACTGAAGCTTTCTTT

d_call: .
cdr3_length: 11
v_call: TRBV20-1
j_call: TRBJ2-7
clone_size: .
cdr3_aa: CSGGDSYEQYF
cdr3_nt: TGCAGTGGCGGGGACTCCTACGAGCAGTACTTC

d_call: .
cdr3_length: 18
v_call: TRBV21-1
j_call: TRBJ2-2
clone_size: .
cdr3_aa: CASSKTRKDIANTGELFF
cdr3_nt: TGTGCCAGCAGCAAGACCAGGAAAGACATTGCGAACACCGGGGAGCTGTTTTTT

d_call: TRBD2
cdr3_length: 21
v_call: TRBV9
j_call: TRBJ2-1
clone_size: .
cdr3_aa: CASSVGRGGRPQGRLYNEQFF
cdr3_nt: TGTGCCAGCAGCGTAGGAAGGGGCGGGAGGCCCCAAGGGAGACTCTACAATGAGCAGTTCTTC

d_call: .
cdr3_length: 16
v_call: TRBV5-1
j_call: TRBJ2-7
clone_size: .
cdr3_aa: CASSLDYRVSSYEQYF
cdr3_nt: TGCGCCAGCAGCTTGGATTACAGGGTGAGCTCCTACGAGCAGTACTTC

d_call: TRBD1
cdr3_length: 15
v_call: TRBV11-3
j_call: TRBJ2-7
clone_size: .
cdr3_aa: CASSFHGTGAYEQYF
cdr3_nt: TGTGCCAGCAGCTTCCATGGGACAGGAGCCTACGAGCAGTACTTC

d_call: TRBD1
cdr3_length: 12
v_call: TRBV5-6
j_call: TRBJ1-2
clone_size: .
cdr3_aa: CASSLGQGFVTF
cdr3_nt: TGTGCCAGCAGCTTGGGACAGGGGTTTGTCACCTTC

d_call: TRBD1
cdr3_length: 14
v_call: TRBV7-2
j_call: TRBJ1-5
clone_size: .
cdr3_aa: CASSSGTVNQPQHF
cdr3_nt: TGTGCCAGCAGCTCGGGGACAGTGAATCAGCCCCAGCATTTT

d_call: TRBD1
cdr3_length: 13
v_call: TRBV29-1
j_call: TRBJ1-2
clone_size: .
cdr3_aa: CSVTGGSNYGYTF
cdr3_nt: TGCAGCGTGACAGGGGGAAGTAACTATGGCTACACCTTC

d_call: .
cdr3_length: 15
v_call: TRBV28
j_call: TRBJ1-2
clone_size: .
cdr3_aa: CASSLSTPALYGYTF
cdr3_nt: TGTGCCAGCAGTTTGTCTACTCCCGCCCTCTATGGCTACACCTTC

d_call: TRBD2
cdr3_length: 15
v_call: TRBV2
j_call: TRBJ2-1
clone_size: .
cdr3_aa: CASSVTSGSGNEQFF
cdr3_nt: TGTGCCAGCAGTGTGACTAGCGGGAGTGGAAATGAGCAGTTCTTC

d_call: .
cdr3_length: 14
v_call: TRBV28
j_call: TRBJ2-2
clone_size: .
cdr3_aa: CASSLKGQSGELFF
cdr3_nt: TGTGCCAGCAGTTTAAAGGGACAATCAGGGGAGCTGTTTTTT

d_call: .
cdr3_length: 14
v_call: TRBV7-8
j_call: TRBJ1-2
clone_size: once
cdr3_aa: CASSPSGGNYGYTF
cdr3_nt: TGTGCCAGCAGCCCTAGCGGGGGGAACTATGGCTACACCTTC

d_call: .
cdr3_length: 20
v_call: TRBV4-2
j_call: TRBJ1-6
clone_size: .
cdr3_aa: CASSQDRMGSRDTNNSPLHF
cdr3_nt: TGTGCCAGCAGCCAAGATCGAATGGGTAGTCGGGACACCAATAATTCACCCCTCCACTTT

d_call: TRBD1
cdr3_length: 12
v_call: TRBV27
j_call: TRBJ1-1
clone_size: .
cdr3_aa: CASSTGGGKAFF
cdr3_nt: TGTGCCAGCAGTACAGGGGGCGGGAAAGCTTTCTTT

d_call: TRBD2
cdr3_length: 17
v_call: TRBV11-3
j_call: TRBJ2-1
clone_size: .
cdr3_aa: CASQTVTGTSGSNEQFF
cdr3_nt: TGTGCCAGCCAGACCGTAACCGGGACTAGCGGTAGCAATGAGCAGTTCTTC

d_call: TRBD1
cdr3_length: 14
v_call: TRBV5-1
j_call: TRBJ1-4
clone_size: .
cdr3_aa: CASSRTGTNEKLFF
cdr3_nt: TGCGCCAGCAGCCGGACAGGAACTAATGAAAAACTGTTTTTT

d_call: TRBD1
cdr3_length: 13
v_call: TRBV11-2
j_call: TRBJ2-7
clone_size: .
cdr3_aa: CASSRDRAYEQYF
cdr3_nt: TGTGCCAGCAGCCGTGACAGGGCCTACGAGCAGTACTTC

d_call: .
cdr3_length: 16
v_call: TRBV5-1
j_call: TRBJ2-5
clone_size: .
cdr3_aa: CASSLAWGGRRETQYF
cdr3_nt: TGCGCCAGCAGCTTGGCTTGGGGGGGGCGCAGGGAGACCCAGTACTTC